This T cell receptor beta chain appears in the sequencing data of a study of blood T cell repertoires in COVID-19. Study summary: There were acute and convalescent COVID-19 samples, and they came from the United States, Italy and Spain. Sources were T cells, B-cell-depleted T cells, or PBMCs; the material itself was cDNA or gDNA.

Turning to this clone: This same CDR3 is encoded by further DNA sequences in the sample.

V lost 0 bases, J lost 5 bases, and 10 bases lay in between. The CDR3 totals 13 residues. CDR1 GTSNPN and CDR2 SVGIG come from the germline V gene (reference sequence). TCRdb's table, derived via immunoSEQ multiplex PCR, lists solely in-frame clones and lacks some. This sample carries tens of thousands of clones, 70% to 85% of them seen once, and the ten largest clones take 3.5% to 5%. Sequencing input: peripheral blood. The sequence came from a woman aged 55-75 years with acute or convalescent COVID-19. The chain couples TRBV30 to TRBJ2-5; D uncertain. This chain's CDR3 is CAWSVRVRETQYF. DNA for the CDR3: TGTGCCTGGAGTGTACGGGTCCGGGAGACCCAGTACTTC.